The rows below give T cell receptor beta chains drawn from one sample of a study of response to subunit inactivated influenza vaccine. MiXCR, applied by TCRdb to the RT-PCR reads, yields one record per CDR3 protein. The profile shows about 570,000 distinct CDR3 sequences, over 9% of them singletons. The data were also submitted as part of a second study, on T cells expressing NK-cell markers.

Sequences were derived from PBMCs from blood, sampled on the day of vaccination. All receptors come from a man aged 45 to 65 who received an inactivated influenza vaccine. The CDR3 runs from the conserved cysteine through the conserved F or W. A D gene is named only where the DNA matches it firmly. The size of a clone is reported for some rows only, either as once, few or many, or as a class for expanded clones.

TRBV4-3	TRBJ2-1	few	NA	CASSQDSRAGLNYNEQFF	TGCGCCAGCAGCCAAGACTCTCGAGCAGGGTTAAACTACAATGAGCAGTTCTTC
TRBV19	TRBJ2-7	few	NA	CASSIHSFYEQYF	TGTGCCAGTAGTATACACAGTTTCTACGAGCAGTACTTC
TRBV10-3	TRBJ2-1	NA	NA	CAISEYAEAPEQFF	TGTGCCATCAGTGAGTACGCGGAGGCCCCTGAGCAGTTCTTC
TRBV6-1	TRBJ1-2	NA	NA	CASSKRGPYGYTF	TGTGCCAGTAGTAAAAGGGGCCCATATGGCTACACCTTC
TRBV6-2/TRBV6-3	TRBJ2-4	few	NA	CASTKTGTKNIQYF	TGTGCCAGCACCAAAACAGGGACCAAAAACATTCAGTACTTC
TRBV9	TRBJ2-1	few	TRBD2	CASSVVGGGLADNEQFF	TGTGCCAGCAGCGTAGTGGGTGGAGGACTAGCGGACAATGAGCAGTTCTTC
TRBV4-1	TRBJ2-2	NA	NA	CASSQDRARNTGELFF	TGCGCCAGCAGCCAAGATAGGGCACGAAACACCGGGGAGCTGTTTTTT
TRBV12-3/TRBV12-4	TRBJ1-5	once	TRBD1	CASSLGTGDNTQPQHF	TGTGCCAGCAGTTTAGGGACAGGTGACAATACCCAGCCCCAGCATTTT
TRBV7-2	TRBJ1-6	many	NA	CASSLEFGSPLHF	TGTGCCAGCAGCTTAGAATTTGGGTCACCCCTCCACTTT
TRBV19	TRBJ2-1	few	NA	CASSIGGPDYNEQFF	TGTGCCAGTAGTATAGGGGGACCCGACTACAATGAGCAGTTCTTC
TRBV5-1	TRBJ1-1	many	NA	CASSLQGPNTEAFF	TGCGCCAGCAGCTTGCAGGGCCCCAACACTGAAGCTTTCTTT
TRBV20-1	TRBJ1-1	few	TRBD1	CSAQPQGAYAEAFF	TGCAGTGCCCAGCCACAGGGGGCATACGCTGAAGCTTTCTTT
TRBV20-1	TRBJ2-6	NA	NA	CSARGTPSGANVLTF	TGCAGTGCTAGAGGGACACCCTCTGGGGCCAACGTCCTGACTTTC
TRBV15	TRBJ2-7	few	NA	CATSRDLRGPPYEQYF	TGTGCCACCAGCAGAGATCTGCGGGGGCCACCCTACGAGCAGTACTTC
TRBV20-1	TRBJ2-3	few	TRBD2	CSASRPSGGLSTDTQYF	TGCAGTGCTAGTAGGCCTAGCGGGGGCCTAAGCACAGATACGCAGTATTTT
TRBV4-1	TRBJ1-1	many	NA	CASSPRGLMNTEAFF	TGCGCCAGCAGTCCAAGGGGACTGATGAACACTGAAGCTTTCTTT
TRBV7-2	TRBJ1-6	many	TRBD1	CASSLGQGGSPLHF	TGTGCCAGCAGCTTAGGACAGGGGGGCTCACCCCTCCACTTT
TRBV18	TRBJ2-4	NA	NA	CASSPTDLTKNIQYF	TGTGCCAGCTCACCAACAGACCTTACCAAAAACATTCAGTACTTC
TRBV5-1	TRBJ2-3	NA	NA	CASSLAGASLADTQYF	TGCGCCAGCAGCTTGGCGGGGGCGAGTTTGGCAGATACGCAGTATTTT
TRBV12-3/TRBV12-4	TRBJ2-1	many	NA	CASSPRVSGEQFF	TGTGCCAGCAGTCCGAGGGTGAGCGGTGAGCAGTTCTTC
TRBV12-3/TRBV12-4	TRBJ1-4	few	NA	CASSLRQSNEKLFF	TGTGCCAGCAGTTTGCGGCAGTCTAATGAAAAACTGTTTTTT
TRBV12-3/TRBV12-4	TRBJ2-7	many	NA	CASSLAASGYSYEQYF	TGTGCCAGCAGTTTAGCGGCCAGCGGTTACTCCTACGAGCAGTACTTC
TRBV5-1	TRBJ1-1	NA	NA	CASSLGVGVNTEAFF	TGCGCCAGCAGCTTGGGGGTGGGAGTGAACACTGAAGCTTTCTTT
TRBV27	TRBJ2-1	NA	TRBD2	CASSLVASGSRNEQFF	TGTGCCAGCAGTTTGGTGGCTAGCGGTTCGAGGAATGAGCAGTTCTTC
TRBV27	TRBJ2-1	NA	TRBD2	CASSPSSGRGDEQFF	TGTGCCAGCAGTCCCTCTAGCGGGAGGGGTGATGAGCAGTTCTTC
TRBV3-1	TRBJ1-3	few	NA	CASSQGQVLSGNTIYF	TGTGCCAGCAGCCAAGGACAGGTCCTTTCTGGAAACACCATATATTTT
TRBV10-3	TRBJ2-2	few	NA	CAIRGRTNTGELFF	TGTGCCATCAGGGGGAGGACGAACACCGGGGAGCTGTTTTTT
TRBV10-3	TRBJ2-5	few	NA	CAISEDGETQYF	TGTGCCATCAGTGAGGACGGGGAGACCCAGTACTTC
TRBV6-2/TRBV6-3	TRBJ1-2	few	NA	CASKARAGTNYGYTF	TGTGCCAGCAAAGCGCGGGCAGGAACTAACTATGGCTACACCTTC